This TCR beta chain was identified in a study of cytomegalovirus exposure and HLA in healthy donors. Study as a whole: Falling in the Caucasian-associated ancestry cluster were 81% of about 400 genotyped donors. Findings and limits, study-wide: Altogether, 170 or so TCR beta chains were recorded as cytomegalovirus-associated. Likely technical artifact: a cluster of highly shared sequence variants. Among immune exposure information, only CMV serostatus was available.

Use of 60 Vbeta and 13 Jbeta primers characterized the PCR. This table comes from immunoSEQ multiplex PCR, and its TCRdb copy is limited to in-frame clones, with some not included. The sample holds some 190,000 clones, roughly 10% seen once. In regard to this clone: The target antigen is unknown.

Germline V lookup: CDR1 MNHNS, CDR2 SASEGT. The V segment lost 6 bases and the J segment 3 bases; nucleotides outside the gene matches: 10. The CDR3 totals 15 residues. Sequenced: PBMCs. The clonotype comes from a woman aged 25 to 39 in good health and CMV-seropositive. The genes are TRBV6-1 and TRBJ2-7, with 8 positions matching TRBD2. Here the CDR3 DNA reads TGTGCCAGCAGCTTAATAGCGGGAACAAGCTACGAGCAGTACTTC. Translation gives CASSLIAGTSYEQYF.